The rows below give T cell receptor beta chains drawn from one sample of a study of response to subunit inactivated influenza vaccine. TCRdb ran MiXCR on the RT-PCR reads and lists one entry per CDR3 protein. Found here are over 750,000 distinct CDR3 sequences, around 20% of them singletons; the top ten hold roughly 10%. The specimen comprised PBMCs from blood, sampled about 5 days after vaccination. The source of these receptors is a man over 45 who received an inactivated influenza vaccine. Both conserved end residues are part of each CDR3. Each record gives: V gene, D gene, CDR3 length, J gene, clone size, CDR3 DNA, CDR3 protein. The D gene is left open where the match is weak. Size values are once, few and many counts, or a class for expanded clones, and some rows have none.

>TRBV29-1|TRBD2|16|TRBJ2-3|.
TGCAGCGTTGAAGGCCGCCTAGCGGATTACACAGATACGCAGTATTTT
CSVEGRLADYTDTQYF
>TRBV12-3/TRBV12-4|.|12|TRBJ1-1|few
TGTGCCAGCAGTTTAGTAGTCACTGAAGCTTTCTTT
CASSLVVTEAFF
>TRBV30|.|12|TRBJ2-7|.
TGTGCCTGGAGTGTACGAGGGTGGGAGCAGTACTTC
CAWSVRGWEQYF
>TRBV4-1|TRBD1|14|TRBJ1-2|.
TGCGCCAGCAGCCGGGACAGGCTTAACTATGGCTACACCTTC
CASSRDRLNYGYTF
>TRBV6-1|.|16|TRBJ2-1|few
TGTGCCAGCAGTGACGCGGACAGAAGTAATTACAATGAGCAGTTCTTC
CASSDADRSNYNEQFF
>TRBV20-1|.|18|TRBJ2-1|many
TGCAGTGCTAGAGATTTTCGACCACAGGCAGGGTCCTTCAATGAGCAGTTCTTC
CSARDFRPQAGSFNEQFF
>TRBV7-9|.|15|TRBJ2-3|.
TGTGCCAGCAGCTTAGAAGGTCTACGCACAGATACGCAGTATTTT
CASSLEGLRTDTQYF
>TRBV20-1|.|13|TRBJ2-5|.
TGCAGTGCTAGTCAGGGACAAGAAGGGACCCAGTACTTC
CSASQGQEGTQYF
>TRBV6-5|TRBD1|16|TRBJ2-1|few
TGTGCCAGCAGTTACCTCCAGGGGGCAGTGGGGAATGAGCAGTTCTTC
CASSYLQGAVGNEQFF
>TRBV12-3/TRBV12-4|.|13|TRBJ2-7|.
TGTGCCAGCAGTTTGACCAGCTTAGGCGAGCAGTACTTC
CASSLTSLGEQYF
>TRBV10-2|.|11|TRBJ2-5|.
TGCGCCAGTCTCGGGGGAGGGACCCAGTACTTC
CASLGGGTQYF
>TRBV11-2|TRBD2|15|TRBJ2-1|few
TGTGCCAGCAGCACTAGCGGGAGAGGATACAATGAGCAGTTCTTC
CASSTSGRGYNEQFF
>TRBV3-1|.|16|TRBJ1-5|.
TGTGCCAGCAGCCAAGGGGGGCAAATCAGCAATCAGCCCCAGCATTTT
CASSQGGQISNQPQHF
>TRBV6-2/TRBV6-3|TRBD2|21|TRBJ2-1|.
TGTGCCCGCAGTTACCACCCCGGGACTAGCGGTCCCGGGGGCTCCTACAATGAGCAGTTCTTC
CARSYHPGTSGPGGSYNEQFF
>TRBV20-1|.|14|TRBJ2-6|.
TGCAGTGCAGGGACCCCCTCTGGGGCCAACGTCCTGACTTTC
CSAGTPSGANVLTF
>TRBV20-1|TRBD2|15|TRBJ2-3|few
TGCAGGGCAAACATTGGGACTAGCGGCACAGATACGCAGTATTTT
CRANIGTSGTDTQYF
>TRBV9|.|17|TRBJ2-5|.
TGTGCCAGCAGCTTAGGGCTTAGGGGGACAAGTCAAGAGACCCAGTACTTC
CASSLGLRGTSQETQYF
>TRBV7-2|TRBD2|17|TRBJ2-3|.
TGTGCCAGCAGCTTCTACGGTCGGGGGGTCCAGGTAGATACGCAGTATTTT
CASSFYGRGVQVDTQYF
>TRBV29-1|.|12|TRBJ2-7|.
TGCAGCGTTGGCCGAAGCTCCTACGAGCAGTACTTC
CSVGRSSYEQYF
>TRBV7-2|TRBD1|13|TRBJ2-5|few
TGTGCCAGCAGCTCGGGACAGTGGGGGACCCAGTACTTC
CASSSGQWGTQYF
>TRBV7-6|TRBD1|14|TRBJ2-7|.
TGTGCCAGCAGCTTAGCGGACAGGGGGTCCGAGCAGTACTTC
CASSLADRGSEQYF
>TRBV5-1|TRBD1|15|TRBJ1-2|few
TGCGCCAGCAGCACAGGACAGGGGAATGACTATGGCTACACCTTC
CASSTGQGNDYGYTF
>TRBV6-2/TRBV6-3|.|15|TRBJ2-3|few
TGTGCCAGCAGTTACAGTCCCCGGCGCACAGATACGCAGTATTTT
CASSYSPRRTDTQYF
>TRBV4-3|TRBD1|15|TRBJ1-6|many
TGCGCCAGCAGCCAGCGGGACAGATATAATTCACCCCTCCACTTT
CASSQRDRYNSPLHF
>TRBV27|TRBD1|14|TRBJ2-7|.
TGTGCCAGCAGGGTCAACCGGGACAGCTACGAGCAGTACTTC
CASRVNRDSYEQYF
>TRBV12-3/TRBV12-4|TRBD2|14|TRBJ2-3|few
TGTGCCAGCAGCCCGAGCGGGGGGGCATATACGCAGTATTTT
CASSPSGGAYTQYF
>TRBV4-3|.|15|TRBJ2-7|.
TGCGCCAGCAGCTCAAACGGACGGGGCGAAGGGGAGCAGTACTTC
CASSSNGRGEGEQYF
>TRBV10-2|.|14|TRBJ2-1|few
TGCGCCAGCAGCCACTCTGGTTCCTACAATGAGCAGTTCTTC
CASSHSGSYNEQFF
>TRBV5-6|TRBD1|15|TRBJ2-1|many
TGTGCCAGCAGCTCCTACGGACAGGGGTTCAATGAGCAGTTCTTC
CASSSYGQGFNEQFF
>TRBV4-1|.|13|TRBJ1-1|many
TGCGCCAGCAGCCAAGACAAGGGGCTGAGCGCTTTCTTT
CASSQDKGLSAFF
>TRBV10-3|.|14|TRBJ1-3|.
TGTGCCACCCGGGACCTACTCTCTGGAAACACCATATATTTT
CATRDLLSGNTIYF
>TRBV10-3|.|13|TRBJ1-5|.
TGTGCCATCAGTGACAGGGATGGACAGCCCCAGCATTTT
CAISDRDGQPQHF
>TRBV6-2/TRBV6-3|.|14|TRBJ1-5|few
TGTGCCAGCAGTTACTCGGACGTCTGGGATCCCCAGCATTTT
CASSYSDVWDPQHF
>TRBV6-1|TRBD1|16|TRBJ2-1|.
TGTGCCAGCAGTACGCTCGACAGGGGGTACTACAATGAGCAGTTCTTC
CASSTLDRGYYNEQFF
>TRBV4-3|TRBD2|16|TRBJ2-1|few
TGCGCCAGCAGCCAAGATGGTTGGACTAGCGGGAATGAGCAGTTCTTC
CASSQDGWTSGNEQFF
>TRBV11-2|TRBD2|16|TRBJ2-7|.
TGTGCCAGCAGCTACAGCACTAGCGGGAAGACCTACGAGCAGTACTTC
CASSYSTSGKTYEQYF
>TRBV30|TRBD2|18|TRBJ2-1|.
TGTGCCTGGAGTGGTGGGGGGCTGGTAGCGGGACCTTACAATGAGCAGTTCTTC
CAWSGGGLVAGPYNEQFF
>TRBV12-3/TRBV12-4|.|12|TRBJ2-4|.
TGTGCCAGCAGTGGAGGGGGGTACATTCAGTACTTC
CASSGGGYIQYF
>TRBV7-9|.|15|TRBJ2-2|few
TGTGCCAGCAACCAGGGGGGAGGAAAGCCCGGGGAGCTGTTTTTT
CASNQGGGKPGELFF
>TRBV11-2|TRBD2|15|TRBJ2-7|few
TGTGCCAGCAGCCCAGACGGGGGGGTTAACTACGAGCAGTACTTC
CASSPDGGVNYEQYF
>TRBV12-3/TRBV12-4|.|12|TRBJ2-7|few
TGTGCCAGCAGTTTTTGGGGTTCCGAGCAGTACTTC
CASSFWGSEQYF
>TRBV12-3/TRBV12-4|.|17|TRBJ1-1|few
TGTGCCAGCAGTCCCACGCCGAGGGGCCTTATGAACACTGAAGCTTTCTTT
CASSPTPRGLMNTEAFF
>TRBV6-2/TRBV6-3|.|16|TRBJ2-6|few
TGTGCCAGCAACCCGGGCCCCAGCTCTGGGGCCAACGTCCTGACTTTC
CASNPGPSSGANVLTF
>TRBV27|TRBD1|16|TRBJ2-3|.
TGTGCCAGCAGTATACGGGACAGTCCTACTACAGATACGCAGTATTTT
CASSIRDSPTTDTQYF
>TRBV7-2|.|14|TRBJ1-2|few
TGTGCCAGCAGATCGGGGGGCTTGGACTATGGCTACACCTTC
CASRSGGLDYGYTF
>TRBV12-3/TRBV12-4|.|16|TRBJ1-3|few
TGTGCCAGCAGTTTAGCCGGGACAAGTAGCGTGGACACCATATATTTT
CASSLAGTSSVDTIYF